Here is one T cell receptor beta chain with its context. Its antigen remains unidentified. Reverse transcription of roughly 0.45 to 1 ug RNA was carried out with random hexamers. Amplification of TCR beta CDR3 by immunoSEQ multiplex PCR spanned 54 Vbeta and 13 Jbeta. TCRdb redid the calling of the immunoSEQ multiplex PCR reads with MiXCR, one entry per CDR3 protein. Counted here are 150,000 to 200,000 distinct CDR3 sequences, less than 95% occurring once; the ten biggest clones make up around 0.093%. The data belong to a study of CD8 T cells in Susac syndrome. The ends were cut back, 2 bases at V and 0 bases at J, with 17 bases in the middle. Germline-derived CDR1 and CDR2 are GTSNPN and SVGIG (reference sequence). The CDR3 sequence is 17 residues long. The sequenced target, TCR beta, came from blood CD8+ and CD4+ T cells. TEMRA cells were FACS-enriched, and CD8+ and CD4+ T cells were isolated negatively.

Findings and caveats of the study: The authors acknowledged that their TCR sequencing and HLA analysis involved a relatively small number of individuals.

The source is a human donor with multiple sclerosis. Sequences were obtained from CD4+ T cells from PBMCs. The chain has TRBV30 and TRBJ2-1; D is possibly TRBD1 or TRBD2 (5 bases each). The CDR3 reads CAWSPPEGLSSYNEQFF. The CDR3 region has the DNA TGTGCCTGGAGTCCCCCCGAGGGGCTTAGCTCCTACAATGAGCAGTTCTTC.